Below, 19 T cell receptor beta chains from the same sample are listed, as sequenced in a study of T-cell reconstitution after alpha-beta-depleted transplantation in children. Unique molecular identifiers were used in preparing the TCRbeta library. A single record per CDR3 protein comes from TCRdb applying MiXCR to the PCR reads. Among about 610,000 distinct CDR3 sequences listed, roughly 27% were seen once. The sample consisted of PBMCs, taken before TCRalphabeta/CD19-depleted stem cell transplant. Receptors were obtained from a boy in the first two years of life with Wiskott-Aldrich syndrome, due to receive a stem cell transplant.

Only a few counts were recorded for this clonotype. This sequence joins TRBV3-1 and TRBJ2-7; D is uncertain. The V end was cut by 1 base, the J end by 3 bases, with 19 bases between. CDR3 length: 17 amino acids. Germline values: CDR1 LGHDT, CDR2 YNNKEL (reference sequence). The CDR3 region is CASSQATAAPPFYEQYF. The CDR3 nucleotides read TGTGCCAGCAGCCAAGCCACGGCAGCTCCTCCCTTCTACGAGCAGTACTTC.

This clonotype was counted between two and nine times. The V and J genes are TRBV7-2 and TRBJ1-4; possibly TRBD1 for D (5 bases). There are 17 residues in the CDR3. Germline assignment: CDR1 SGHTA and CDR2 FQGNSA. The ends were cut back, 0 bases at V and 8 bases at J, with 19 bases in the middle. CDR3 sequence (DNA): TGTGCCAGCAGCTTAGCTCTCTTCGCGGGGGGTAAAGAAAAACTGTTTTTT. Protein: CASSLALFAGGKEKLFF. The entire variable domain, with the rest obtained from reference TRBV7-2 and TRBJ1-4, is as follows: GAGVSQSPSNKVTEKGKDVELRCDPISGHTALYWYRQSLGQGLEFLIYFQGNSAPDKSGLPSDRFSAERTGGSVSTLTIQRTQQEDSAVYLCASSLALFAGGKEKLFFGSGTQLSVL.

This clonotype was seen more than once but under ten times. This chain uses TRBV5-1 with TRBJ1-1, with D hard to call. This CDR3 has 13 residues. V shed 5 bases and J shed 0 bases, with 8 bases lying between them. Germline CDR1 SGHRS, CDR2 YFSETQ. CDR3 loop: CASRRSLNTEAFF. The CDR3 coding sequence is TGCGCCAGCAGGCGGTCCTTGAACACTGAAGCTTTCTTT.

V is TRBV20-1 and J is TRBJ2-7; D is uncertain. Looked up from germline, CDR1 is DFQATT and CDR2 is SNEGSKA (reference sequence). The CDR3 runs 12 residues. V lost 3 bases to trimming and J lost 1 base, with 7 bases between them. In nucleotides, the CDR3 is TGCAGTGCTAGTACGGGTTCCTACGAGCAGTACTTC. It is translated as CSASTGSYEQYF.

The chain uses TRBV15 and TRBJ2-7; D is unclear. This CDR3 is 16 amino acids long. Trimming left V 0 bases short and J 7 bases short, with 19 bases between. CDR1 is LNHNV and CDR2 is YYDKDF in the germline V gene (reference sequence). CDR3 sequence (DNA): TGTGCCACCAGCAGAGAACCTGGGTTAGGTGACGAGGAGCAGTACTTC. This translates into CATSREPGLGDEEQYF.

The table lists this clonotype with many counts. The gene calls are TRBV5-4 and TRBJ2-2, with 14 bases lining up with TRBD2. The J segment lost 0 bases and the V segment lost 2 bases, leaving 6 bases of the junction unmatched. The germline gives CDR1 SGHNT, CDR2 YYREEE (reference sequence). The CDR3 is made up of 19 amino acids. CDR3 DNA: TGTGCCAGCAGCTTCCCCCGGGGACTAGCGGGAGCGAACACCGGGGAGCTGTTTTTT. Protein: CASSFPRGLAGANTGELFF.

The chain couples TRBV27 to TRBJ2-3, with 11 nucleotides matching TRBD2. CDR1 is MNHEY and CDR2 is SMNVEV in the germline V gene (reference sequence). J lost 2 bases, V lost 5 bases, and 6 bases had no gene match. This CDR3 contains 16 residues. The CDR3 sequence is CASSPTSGITTDTQYF. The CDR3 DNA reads TGTGCCAGCAGTCCGACTAGCGGGATTACCACAGATACGCAGTATTTT.

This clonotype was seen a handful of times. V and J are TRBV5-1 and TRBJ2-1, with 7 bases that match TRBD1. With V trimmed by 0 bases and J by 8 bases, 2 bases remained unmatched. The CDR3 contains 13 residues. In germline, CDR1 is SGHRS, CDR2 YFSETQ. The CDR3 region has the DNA TGCGCCAGCAGCTTGGAAGGGGGCCATGAGCAGTTCTTC. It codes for CASSLEGGHEQFF.

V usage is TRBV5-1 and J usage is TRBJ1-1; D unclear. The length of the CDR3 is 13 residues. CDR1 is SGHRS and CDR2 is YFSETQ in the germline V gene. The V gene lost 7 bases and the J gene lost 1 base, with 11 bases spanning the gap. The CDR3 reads CASRLSGNTEAFF. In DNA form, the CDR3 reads TGCGCCAGCCGCCTTAGTGGGAACACTGAAGCTTTCTTT.

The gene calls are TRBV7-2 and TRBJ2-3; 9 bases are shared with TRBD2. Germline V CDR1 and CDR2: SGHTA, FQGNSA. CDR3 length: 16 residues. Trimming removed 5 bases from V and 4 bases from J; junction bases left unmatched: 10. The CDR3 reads CASSVLGSGSPDTQYF. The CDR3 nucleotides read TGTGCCAGCAGCGTACTGGGTAGCGGGAGTCCAGATACGCAGTATTTT. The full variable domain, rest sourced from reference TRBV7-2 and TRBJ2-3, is GAGVSQSPSNKVTEKGKDVELRCDPISGHTALYWYRQSLGQGLEFLIYFQGNSAPDKSGLPSDRFSAERTGGSVSTLTIQRTQQEDSAVYLCASSVLGSGSPDTQYFGPGTRLTVL.

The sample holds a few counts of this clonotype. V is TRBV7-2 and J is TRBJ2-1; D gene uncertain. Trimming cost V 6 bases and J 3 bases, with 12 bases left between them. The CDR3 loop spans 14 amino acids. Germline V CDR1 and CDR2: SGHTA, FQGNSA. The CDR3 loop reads CASSVEARYNEQFF. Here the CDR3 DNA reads TGTGCCAGCAGTGTCGAAGCGCGCTACAATGAGCAGTTCTTC.

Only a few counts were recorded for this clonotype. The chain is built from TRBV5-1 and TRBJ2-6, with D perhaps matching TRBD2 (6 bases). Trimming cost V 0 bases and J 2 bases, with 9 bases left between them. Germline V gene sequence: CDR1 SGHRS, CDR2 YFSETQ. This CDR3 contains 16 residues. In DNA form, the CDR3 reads TGCGCCAGCAGCTTGGGAGGCGGGACTGGGGCCAACGTCCTGACTTTC. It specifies CASSLGGGTGANVLTF.

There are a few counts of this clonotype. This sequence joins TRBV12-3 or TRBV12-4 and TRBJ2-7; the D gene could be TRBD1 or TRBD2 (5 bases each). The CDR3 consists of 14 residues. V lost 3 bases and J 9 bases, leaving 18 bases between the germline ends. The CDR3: CASSFDRDDRRQYF. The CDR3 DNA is TGTGCCAGCAGTTTCGACCGGGACGACCGCAGGCAGTACTTC.

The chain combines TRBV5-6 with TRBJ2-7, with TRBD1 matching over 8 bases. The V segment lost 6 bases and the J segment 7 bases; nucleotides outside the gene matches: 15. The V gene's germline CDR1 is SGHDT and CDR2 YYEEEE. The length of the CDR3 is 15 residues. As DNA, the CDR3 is TGTGCCAGCACATACTACAGGGGGGCCCTGGGGGAGCAGTACTTC. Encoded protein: CASTYYRGALGEQYF.

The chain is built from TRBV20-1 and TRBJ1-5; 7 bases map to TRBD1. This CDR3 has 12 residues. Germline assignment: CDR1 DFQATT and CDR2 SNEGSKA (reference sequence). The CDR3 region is CILRGLDQPQHF. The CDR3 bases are TGCATTTTAAGGGGGCTCGATCAGCCCCAGCATTTT.

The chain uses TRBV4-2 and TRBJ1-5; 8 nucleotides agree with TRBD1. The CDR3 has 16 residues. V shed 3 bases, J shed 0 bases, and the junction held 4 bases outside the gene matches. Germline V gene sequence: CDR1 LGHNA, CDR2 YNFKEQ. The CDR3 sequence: CASSQDRDYSNQPQHF. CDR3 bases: TGTGCCAGCAGCCAGGACAGGGACTATAGCAATCAGCCCCAGCATTTT.

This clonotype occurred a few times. The CDR3 protein is CASSLRSTSHEQFF. CDR3 DNA sequence: TGCGCCAGCAGCTTGAGGTCCACTTCGCATGAGCAGTTCTTC. V is TRBV5-1 and J is TRBJ2-1; D call uncertain. Germline lookup yields CDR1 SGHRS and CDR2 YFSETQ. V lost 1 base, J lost 8 bases, and 13 bases lay in between. The CDR3 runs to 14 residues.

This CDR3 is CASPSGGSSYNEQFF. Written as DNA, the CDR3 is TGTGCCAGCCCGAGCGGGGGGAGCTCCTACAATGAGCAGTTCTTC. The gene calls are TRBV7-9 and TRBJ2-1; 9 nucleotides line up with TRBD2. CDR1 is SEHNR, CDR2 FQNEAQ, per germline (reference sequence). The CDR3 has 15 amino acids. Losses at the gene ends were 8 bases for V and 0 bases for J; bases not matched to a gene: 5.

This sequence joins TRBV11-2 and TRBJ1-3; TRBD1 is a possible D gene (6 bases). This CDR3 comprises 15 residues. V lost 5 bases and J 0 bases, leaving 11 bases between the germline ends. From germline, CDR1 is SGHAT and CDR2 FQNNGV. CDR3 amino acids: CASSPDRNSGNTIYF. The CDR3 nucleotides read TGTGCCAGCAGCCCTGACAGGAACTCTGGAAACACCATATATTTT.